This TCR beta chain emerged from a study of patients and donors after allogeneic stem cell transplantation. Each CDR3 protein gets one entry after TCRdb re-called the RT-PCR reads with MiXCR. The data contain about a million distinct CDR3 sequences, 18% of them singletons. Between the trimmed V and J ends, which lost 5 bases and 5 bases, there was a span of 4 bases. CDR3 length: 11 amino acids. From germline, CDR1 is LNHDA and CDR2 SQIVND (reference sequence). What was sequenced was blood, either unsorted or a sorted T cell fraction (not recorded which). The TCR was taken from a human donor who was either an allogeneic HSCT recipient or a stem cell or donor lymphocyte infusion donor (not recorded which). It is not recorded whose cells these are; they may come from a transplant donor. The chain is built from TRBV19 and TRBJ2-1; no definite D call. The CDR3 DNA follows: TGTGCCAGTAGTGCCCACAATGAGCAGTTCTTC. Residues: CASSAHNEQFF.